This T cell receptor (beta chain) was identified during a study of shared clonotypes between healthy human individuals. The wider study: Sampling drew on donors who were two women and a few men aged 18 to 49.

The junction had 9 bases not matched to a gene; V was cut back by 4 bases and J by 7 bases. The CDR3 spans 16 residues. Per the germline V gene, CDR1 is SGHRS and CDR2 is YFSETQ. All the donors were Caucasian adults who lived in Nashville, Tennessee. In the sorted-subset replicate PCRs, 200 ng DNA, tens of thousands of T cell genomes, was used. Some clones are missing from TCRdb's copy, which holds only in-frame ones; the method was immunoSEQ multiplex PCR. Among approximately 1.5 million clones listed, 95% to 99% were seen once. This receptor was obtained from a man younger than 40 in good health. The chain employs TRBV5-1 and TRBJ1-5; 12 nucleotides agree with TRBD1. Sequenced material: naive CD4+ T cells sorted from blood. Described subset: CD45RA+ positively selected. The CDR3 loop is CASSPGQGAWGQPQHF. DNA of the CDR3: TGCGCCAGCAGCCCGGGACAGGGGGCTTGGGGCCAGCCCCAGCATTTT.